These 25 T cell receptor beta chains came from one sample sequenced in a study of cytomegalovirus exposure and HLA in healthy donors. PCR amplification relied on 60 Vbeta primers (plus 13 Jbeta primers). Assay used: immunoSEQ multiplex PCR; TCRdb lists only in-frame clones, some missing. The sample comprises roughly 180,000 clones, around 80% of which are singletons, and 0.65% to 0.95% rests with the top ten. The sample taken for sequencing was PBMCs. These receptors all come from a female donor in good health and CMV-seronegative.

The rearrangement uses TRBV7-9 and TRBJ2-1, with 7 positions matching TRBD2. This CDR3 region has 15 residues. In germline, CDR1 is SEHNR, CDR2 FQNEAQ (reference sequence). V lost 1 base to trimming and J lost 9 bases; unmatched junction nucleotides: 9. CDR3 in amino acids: CASSLGAGAFSEQFF. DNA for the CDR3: TGTGCCAGCAGCTTAGGGGCGGGAGCCTTCTCTGAGCAGTTCTTC.

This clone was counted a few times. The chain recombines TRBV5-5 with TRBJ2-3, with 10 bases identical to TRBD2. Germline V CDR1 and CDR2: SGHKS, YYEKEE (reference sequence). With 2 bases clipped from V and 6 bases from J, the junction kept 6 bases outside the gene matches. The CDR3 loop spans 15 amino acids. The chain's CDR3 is CASSLSGRAGDTQYF. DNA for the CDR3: TGTGCCAGCAGCTTAAGCGGGAGGGCTGGCGATACGCAGTATTTT.

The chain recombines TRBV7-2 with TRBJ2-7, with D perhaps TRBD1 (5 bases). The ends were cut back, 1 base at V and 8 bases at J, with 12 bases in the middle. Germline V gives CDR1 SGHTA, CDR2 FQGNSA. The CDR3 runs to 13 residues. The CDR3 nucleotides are TGTGCCAGCAGCTTAGAGTGGGGCCGAAAGCAGTACTTC. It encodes CASSLEWGRKQYF.

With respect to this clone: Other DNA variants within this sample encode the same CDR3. In DNA, the CDR3 is TGTGCCAGCAGCGTAGGAGGGGGGGGCTACAATGAGCAGTTCTTC. Its protein product is CASSVGGGGYNEQFF. The rearrangement links TRBV9 to TRBJ2-1; tentative D call: TRBD2 (7 bases). Germline loops: CDR1 SGDLS, CDR2 YYNGEE. This CDR3 has 15 residues. V lost 0 bases to trimming and J lost 3 bases, with 10 bases between them.

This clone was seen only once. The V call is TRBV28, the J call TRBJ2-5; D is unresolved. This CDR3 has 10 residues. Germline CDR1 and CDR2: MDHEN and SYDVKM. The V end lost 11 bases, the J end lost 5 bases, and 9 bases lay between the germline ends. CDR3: CASGRETQYF. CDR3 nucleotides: TGTGCCTCCGGCAGGGAGACCCAGTACTTC.

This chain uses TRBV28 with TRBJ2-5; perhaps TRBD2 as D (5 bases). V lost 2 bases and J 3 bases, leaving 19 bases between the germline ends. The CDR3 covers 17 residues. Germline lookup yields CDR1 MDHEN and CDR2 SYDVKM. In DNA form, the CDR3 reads TGTGCCAGCAGTTTAATTGTCCGGGCGAGGAGGAAAGAGACCCAGTACTTC. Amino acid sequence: CASSLIVRARRKETQYF.

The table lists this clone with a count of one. Written as DNA, the CDR3 is TGTGCCAGCAGCCAAGATTACAGACAGGGTCAAACCTATAATTCACCCCTCCACTTT. It specifies CASSQDYRQGQTYNSPLHF. V is TRBV4-2 and J is TRBJ1-6; 7 bases match TRBD1. Losses at the gene ends were 0 bases for V and 2 bases for J; bases not matched to a gene: 10. This CDR3 is built from 19 residues. CDR1 and CDR2 (germline): LGHNA, YNFKEQ.

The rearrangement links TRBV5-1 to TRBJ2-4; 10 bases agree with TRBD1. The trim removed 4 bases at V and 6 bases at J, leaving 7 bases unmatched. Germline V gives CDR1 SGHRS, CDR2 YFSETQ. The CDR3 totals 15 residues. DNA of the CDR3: TGCGCCAGCAGCCCGTTGGGACAGGGGATAAACATTCAGTACTTC. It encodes CASSPLGQGINIQYF.

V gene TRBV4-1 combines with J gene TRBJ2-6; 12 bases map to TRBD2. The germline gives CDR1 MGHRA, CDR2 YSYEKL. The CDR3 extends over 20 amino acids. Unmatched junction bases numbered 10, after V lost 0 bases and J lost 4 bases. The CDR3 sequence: CASSQESASGGAYGANVLTF. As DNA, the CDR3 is TGCGCCAGCAGCCAAGAATCGGCTAGCGGGGGGGCTTACGGGGCCAACGTCCTGACTTTC.

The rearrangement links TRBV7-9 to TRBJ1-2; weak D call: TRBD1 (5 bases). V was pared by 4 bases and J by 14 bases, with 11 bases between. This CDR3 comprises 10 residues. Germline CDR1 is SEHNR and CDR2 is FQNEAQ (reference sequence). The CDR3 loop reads CASSSDMRTF. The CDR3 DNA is TGTGCCAGCAGCTCGGACATGAGGACCTTC. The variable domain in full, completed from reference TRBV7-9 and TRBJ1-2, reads DTGVSQNPRHKITKRGQNVTFRCDPISEHNRLYWYRQTLGQGPEFLTYFQNEAQLEKSRLLSDRFSAERPKGSFSTLEIQRTEQGDSAMYLCASSSDMRTFGSGTRLTVV.

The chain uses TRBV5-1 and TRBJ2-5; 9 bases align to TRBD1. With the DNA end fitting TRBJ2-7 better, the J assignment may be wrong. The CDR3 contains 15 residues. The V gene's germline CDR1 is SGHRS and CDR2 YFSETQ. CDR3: CASSWGQGRSYEQYF. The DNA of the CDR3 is TGCGCCAGCAGCTGGGGACAGGGACGGTCCTACGAGCAGTACTTC.

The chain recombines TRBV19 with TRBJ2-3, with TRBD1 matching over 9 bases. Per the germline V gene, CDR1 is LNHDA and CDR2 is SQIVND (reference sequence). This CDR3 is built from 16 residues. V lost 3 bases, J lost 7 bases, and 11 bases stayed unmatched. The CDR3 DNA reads TGTGCCAGTAGTATCGAACAGGGGGCAGGTCGAAATACGCAGTATTTT. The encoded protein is CASSIEQGAGRNTQYF.

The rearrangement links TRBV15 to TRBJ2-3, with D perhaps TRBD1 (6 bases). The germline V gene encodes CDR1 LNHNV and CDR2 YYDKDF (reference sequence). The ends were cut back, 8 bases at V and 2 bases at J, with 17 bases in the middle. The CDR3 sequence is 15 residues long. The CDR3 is CATGGSVRNTDTQYF. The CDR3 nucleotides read TGTGCCACCGGGGGCTCGGTGAGAAACACAGATACGCAGTATTTT.

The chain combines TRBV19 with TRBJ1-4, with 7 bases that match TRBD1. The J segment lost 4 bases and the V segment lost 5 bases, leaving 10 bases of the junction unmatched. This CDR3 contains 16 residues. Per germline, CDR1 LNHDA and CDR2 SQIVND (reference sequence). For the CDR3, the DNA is TGTGCCAGTAGTCGTTCTTCCCAGGGGGGTAATGAAAAACTGTTTTTT. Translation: CASSRSSQGGNEKLFF. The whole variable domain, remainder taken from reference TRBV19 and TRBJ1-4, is DGGITQSPKYLFRKEGQNVTLSCEQNLNHDAMYWYRQDPGQGLRLIYYSQIVNDFQKGDIAEGYSVSREKKESFPLTVTSAQKNPTAFYLCASSRSSQGGNEKLFFGSGTQLSVL.

The CDR3 region is CASSIGLQANTEAFF. Here the CDR3 DNA reads TGTGCCAGTAGTATAGGGCTACAGGCGAACACTGAAGCTTTCTTT. The J gene is TRBJ1-1, the V gene TRBV19; TRBD1 is a possible D gene (5 bases). Trimming took 1 base from V and 1 from J, leaving 10 bases between them. The CDR3 has 15 residues. Germline V gives CDR1 LNHDA, CDR2 SQIVND (reference sequence).

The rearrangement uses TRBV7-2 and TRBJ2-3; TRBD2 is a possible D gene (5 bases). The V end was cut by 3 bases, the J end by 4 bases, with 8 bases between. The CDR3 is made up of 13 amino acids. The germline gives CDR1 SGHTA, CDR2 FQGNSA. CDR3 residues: CASSLIGADTQYF. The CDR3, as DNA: TGTGCCAGCAGCTTGATCGGGGCAGATACGCAGTATTTT.

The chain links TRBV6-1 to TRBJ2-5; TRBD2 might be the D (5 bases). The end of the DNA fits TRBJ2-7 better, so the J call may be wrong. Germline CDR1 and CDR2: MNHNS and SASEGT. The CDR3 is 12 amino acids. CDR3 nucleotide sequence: TGTGCCAGCAACGAGGGTTCCTACGAGCAGTACTTC. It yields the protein CASNEGSYEQYF.

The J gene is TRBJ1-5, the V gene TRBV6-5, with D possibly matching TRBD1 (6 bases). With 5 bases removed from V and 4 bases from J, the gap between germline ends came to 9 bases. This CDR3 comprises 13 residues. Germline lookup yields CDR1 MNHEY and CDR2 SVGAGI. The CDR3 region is CASSIQGNQPQHF. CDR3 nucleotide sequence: TGTGCCAGCAGTATACAGGGAAATCAGCCCCAGCATTTT.

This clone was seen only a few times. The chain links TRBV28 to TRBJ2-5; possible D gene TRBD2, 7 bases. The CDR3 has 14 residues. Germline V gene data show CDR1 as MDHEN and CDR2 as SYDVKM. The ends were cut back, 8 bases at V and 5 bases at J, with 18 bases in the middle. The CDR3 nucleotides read TGTGCCAGCGAGGGGCGGGGGCCTCCGGAGACCCAGTACTTC. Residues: CASEGRGPPETQYF.

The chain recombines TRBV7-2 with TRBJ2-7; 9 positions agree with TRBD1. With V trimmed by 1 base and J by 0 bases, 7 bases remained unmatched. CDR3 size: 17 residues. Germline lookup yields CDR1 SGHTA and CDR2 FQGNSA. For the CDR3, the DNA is TGTGCCAGCAGCTTAGGTACTAGGACAGGGGTCTCCTACGAGCAGTACTTC. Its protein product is CASSLGTRTGVSYEQYF.

The CDR3 sequence: CASSPDRASYGYTF. CDR3 in DNA: TGTGCCAGCAGCCCGGACAGGGCCTCGTATGGCTACACCTTC. This rearrangement joins TRBV7-3 to TRBJ1-2; 8 bases map to TRBD1. This CDR3 comprises 14 residues. V lost 5 bases to trimming and J lost 5 bases; unmatched junction nucleotides: 7. CDR1 is SGHTA, CDR2 FQGTGA, per germline.

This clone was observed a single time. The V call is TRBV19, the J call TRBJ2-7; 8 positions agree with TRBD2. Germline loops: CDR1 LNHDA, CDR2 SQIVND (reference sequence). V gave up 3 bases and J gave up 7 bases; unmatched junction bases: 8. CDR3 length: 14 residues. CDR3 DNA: TGTGCCAGTAGTATTAGCGGGGTTCCAGGAGAGCAGTACTTC. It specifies CASSISGVPGEQYF.

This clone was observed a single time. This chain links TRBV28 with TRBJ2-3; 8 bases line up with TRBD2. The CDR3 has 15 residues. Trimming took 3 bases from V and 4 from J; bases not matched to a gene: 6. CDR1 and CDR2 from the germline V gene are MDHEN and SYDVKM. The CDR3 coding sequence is TGTGCCAGCAGTTTTGGCCTAGCGGGCGCAGATACGCAGTATTTT. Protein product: CASSFGLAGADTQYF.

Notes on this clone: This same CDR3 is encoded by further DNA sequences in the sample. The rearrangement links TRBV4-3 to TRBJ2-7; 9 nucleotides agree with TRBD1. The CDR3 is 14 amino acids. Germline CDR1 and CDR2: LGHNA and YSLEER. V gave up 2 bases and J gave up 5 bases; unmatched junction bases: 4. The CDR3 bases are TGCGCCAGCAGCCAACCGGGACAGGGCCACGAGCAGTACTTC. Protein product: CASSQPGQGHEQYF.

The CDR3 DNA is TGCAGCGTTCAACAGGGGGCGGGACATGGCTACACCTTC. Translated, it gives CSVQQGAGHGYTF. This rearrangement joins TRBV29-1 to TRBJ1-2; 9 bases match TRBD1. The CDR3 runs 13 residues. The V gene end was trimmed by 5 bases and the J gene end by 6 bases; junction bases not matched to a gene: 7. CDR1 is SQVTM and CDR2 is ANQGSEA in the germline V gene.